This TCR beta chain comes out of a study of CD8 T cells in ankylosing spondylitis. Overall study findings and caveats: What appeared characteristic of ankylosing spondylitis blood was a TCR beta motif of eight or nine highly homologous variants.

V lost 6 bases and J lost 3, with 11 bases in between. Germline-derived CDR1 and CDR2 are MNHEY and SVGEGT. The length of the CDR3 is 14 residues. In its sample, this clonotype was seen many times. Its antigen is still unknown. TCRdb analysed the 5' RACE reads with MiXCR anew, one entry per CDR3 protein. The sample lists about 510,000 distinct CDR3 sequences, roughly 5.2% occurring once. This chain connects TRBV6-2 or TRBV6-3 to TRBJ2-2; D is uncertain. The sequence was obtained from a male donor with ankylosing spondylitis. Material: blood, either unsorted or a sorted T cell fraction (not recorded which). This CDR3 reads CASSKELDTGELFF. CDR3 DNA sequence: TGTGCCAGCAGCAAAGAACTGGACACCGGGGAGCTGTTTTTT.